This is a list of T cell receptor beta chains from one sample in a study of T cell responses to AZD1222 COVID-19 vaccine. Sequenced by immunoSEQ multiplex PCR; TCRdb stores in-frame clones only, minus some. The sample carries about 85,000 clones, 86% recorded once. The material sequenced was peripheral blood, taken on day 0 of AZD1222 vaccination. Receptors were obtained from an adult in good health. Each CDR3 is given with its conserved first and last residue. The order of the fields is V gene, clone size, J gene, D gene, CDR3 DNA, CDR3 protein. A D gene is named only where the DNA matches it firmly. Clone size is stated in some rows and not others, as once, few, many or a class when expanded.

TRBV18	-	TRBJ2-2	-	TGTGCCAGCAGCCCCAAGGGTGACACCGGGGAGCTGTTTTTT	CASSPKGDTGELFF
TRBV2	-	TRBJ2-1	TRBD2	TGTGCCAGCAGTGAAAGGCTAGCGGGAGGACGGGGGCAGTTCTTC	CASSERLAGGRGQFF
TRBV7-3	few	TRBJ2-7	-	TGTGCCAGCAGCTCAACCGGGGCCTACGAGCAGTACTTC	CASSSTGAYEQYF
TRBV2	-	TRBJ1-4	-	TGTGCCAGCAGGGGTCTGGATGAAAAACTGTTTTTT	CASRGLDEKLFF
TRBV19	-	TRBJ1-2	TRBD1	TGTGCCAGTAGTCGCACAGGGGGCCCGGAGGGCTACACCTTC	CASSRTGGPEGYTF
TRBV3-1/TRBV3-2	-	TRBJ1-5	TRBD1	TGTGCCAGCAGCCAAGCTCCGGGACAGGGGGATCAGCCCCAGCATTTT	CASSQAPGQGDQPQHF
TRBV7-8	-	TRBJ1-1	-	TGTGCCAGCAGCTTAGTCGGGGTGAACACTGAAGCTTTCTTT	CASSLVGVNTEAFF
TRBV28	-	TRBJ1-4	-	TGTGCCAGCAGGGGAAGTCAGGTGAATGAAAAACTGTTTTTT	CASRGSQVNEKLFF
TRBV7-6	-	TRBJ1-6	-	TGTGCCAGCAGCTTAGATCTGGGTCGGAATTCACCCCTCCACTTT	CASSLDLGRNSPLHF
TRBV7-2	-	TRBJ1-1	-	TGTGCCAGCATGCTTGGACAGAACACTGAAGCTTTCTTT	CASMLGQNTEAFF
TRBV5-1	few	TRBJ2-7	TRBD2	TGCGCCAGCAGCGAACTAGCGGGGGGGGCCCCCTACGAGCAGTACTTC	CASSELAGGAPYEQYF
TRBV9	once	TRBJ1-3	TRBD1	TGTGCCAGCAGCGTAGCAGGTCAGGGGGGCTCTGGAAACACCATATATTTT	CASSVAGQGGSGNTIYF
TRBV7-2	-	TRBJ2-3	TRBD1	TGTGCCAGCAGCCCGGGACAGGGGCCAGATACGCAGTATTTT	CASSPGQGPDTQYF
TRBV15	once	TRBJ2-3	-	TGTGCCACCAGCAGAGGTCTATCGGGGAGCAGGGATACGCAGTATTTT	CATSRGLSGSRDTQYF
TRBV19	-	TRBJ2-7	-	TGTGCCAGTAGTATAGCGGGATACGAGCAGTACTTC	CASSIAGYEQYF
TRBV6-5	-	TRBJ2-1	-	TGTGCCAGCAGTTATTCTGGATTCACGGTGAATGAGCAGTTCTTC	CASSYSGFTVNEQFF
TRBV3-1/TRBV3-2	-	TRBJ2-5	TRBD2	TGTGCCAGCAGCCAATCGGGACTAGGGAAAGAGACCCAGTACTTC	CASSQSGLGKETQYF
TRBV30	-	TRBJ2-3	TRBD1	TGTGCCTGGAGCTGGACAGGGCCCTGGGATACGCAGTATTTT	CAWSWTGPWDTQYF
TRBV14	-	TRBJ2-7	TRBD2	TGTGCCAGCAGCCAAGCTAATAGCGGGGCCACCTACGAGCAGTACTTC	CASSQANSGATYEQYF
TRBV6-5	-	TRBJ1-6	-	TGTGCCATCCAAGCACCCGGGGGGCTAGGATCACCCCTCCACTTT	CAIQAPGGLGSPLHF
TRBV5-1	-	TRBJ2-1	TRBD2	TGCGCCAGCAGCTGGGACGGGACTAGCGGGACTGAGCAGTTCTTC	CASSWDGTSGTEQFF
TRBV7-2	few	TRBJ2-7	-	TGTGCCAGCAGCCAGGCGGTCGCCTACGAGCAGTACTTC	CASSQAVAYEQYF
TRBV29-1	few	TRBJ2-1	TRBD1	TGCAGCGCGCGGACAGGGGCGATTGGAGATGAGCAGTTCTTC	CSARTGAIGDEQFF
TRBV12-3/TRBV12-4	-	TRBJ1-2	-	TGTGCCAGCAGTTCAGGGATGGGCTACACCTTC	CASSSGMGYTF
TRBV28	-	TRBJ2-4	TRBD2	TGTGCCAGCAGTGTCCCACCAGCGGGAGGGGGGCACATTCAGTACTTC	CASSVPPAGGGHIQYF
TRBV5-1	-	TRBJ1-4	-	TGCGCCAGCAGCTTGGGAGGCGGAGGGGATGAAAAACTGTTTTTT	CASSLGGGGDEKLFF
TRBV6-5	-	TRBJ1-2	-	TGTGCCAGCAGCCCCAACCCCCCCAGGGACTATGGCTACACCTTC	CASSPNPPRDYGYTF
TRBV11-3	once	TRBJ1-1	-	TGTGCCAGCAGCTTAGAACAGGTCACTGAAGCTTTCTTT	CASSLEQVTEAFF
TRBV10-3	-	TRBJ2-7	-	TGTGCCATCAGTGACGCGGGCTACGAGCAGTACTTC	CAISDAGYEQYF
TRBV7-2	-	TRBJ2-7	-	TGTGCCAGCAGCTTAGTTTACGAGCAGTACTTC	CASSLVYEQYF
TRBV7-9	-	TRBJ2-2	TRBD1	TGTGCCCGAGAGACAGGGGGCACCGGGGAGCTGTTTTTT	CARETGGTGELFF
TRBV12-1	-	TRBJ1-1	-	TGTGCCAGCAGCTTTGGAGGTTCAGCACCGAACACTGAAGCTTTCTTT	CASSFGGSAPNTEAFF
TRBV6-5	-	TRBJ1-1	-	TGTGCCAGCAGTTTCCCGGGACCTGAAGCTTTCTTT	CASSFPGPEAFF
TRBV7-9	-	TRBJ2-7	-	TGTGCCAGCAGCTTAAACAGGGAGGGCGAGCAGTACTTC	CASSLNREGEQYF
TRBV7-2	-	TRBJ1-6	TRBD1	TGTGCCAGCGGGGGCAGGGGGCGTCAATCCCTCCACTTT	CASGGRGRQSLHF
TRBV7-6	-	TRBJ2-7	TRBD2	TGTGCCAGCAGCTCCGGTCGGGGGGACGCCTACGAGCAGTACTTC	CASSSGRGDAYEQYF
TRBV28	few	TRBJ2-1	TRBD2	TGTGCCAGCAGTCACGGGGCTAGCGGCGGGGATGAGCAGTTCTTC	CASSHGASGGDEQFF
TRBV7-9	-	TRBJ2-1	TRBD2	TGTGCCAGCAGCTTACAAGCGGGAGGTTACAATGAGCAGTTCTTC	CASSLQAGGYNEQFF
TRBV7-8	-	TRBJ2-7	TRBD2	TGTGCCAGCAGCTTAGGGGGTAGCGGGAGAACCTACGAGCAGTACTTC	CASSLGGSGRTYEQYF
TRBV28	-	TRBJ2-1	-	TGTGCCAGCATAACAGGGTTAGGTGAGCAGTTCTTC	CASITGLGEQFF
TRBV11-2	-	TRBJ1-5	-	TGTGCCAGCAGCTTAGCAACCCCCCAGCCCCAGCATTTT	CASSLATPQPQHF
TRBV6-2/TRBV6-3	-	TRBJ2-3	-	TGTGCCAGCAGTTACCCGGACTCCACAGATACGCAGTATTTT	CASSYPDSTDTQYF
TRBV19	-	TRBJ1-1	TRBD1	TGTGCCAGTAGCCTTGACGGGACAGGGGTTGGAACTGAAGCTTTCTTT	CASSLDGTGVGTEAFF
TRBV5-1	-	TRBJ2-5	TRBD2	TGCGCCAGCAGCTTGGTAACTAGCGGCCCCCAAGAGACCCAGTACTTC	CASSLVTSGPQETQYF
TRBV12-1	-	TRBJ2-7	-	TGTGCCAGCAGCTTGGATTCCCTCGGCCGAGCGGGAGGGCTTTCCTACGAGCAGTACTTC	CASSLDSLGRAGGLSYEQYF
TRBV13	-	TRBJ2-5	-	TGTGCCAGCAGCCTAAACCCTAGGGGGGTAGAGACCCAGTACTTC	CASSLNPRGVETQYF
TRBV27	-	TRBJ2-7	TRBD2	TGTGCCAGCAGTCCCCTGGGGATGACTAGCGGCTCATACTACGAGCAGTACTTC	CASSPLGMTSGSYYEQYF
TRBV18	few	TRBJ2-1	TRBD2	TGTGCCAGCTCACCAGAAGGACTAGCCTATAATGAGCAGTTCTTC	CASSPEGLAYNEQFF
TRBV18	-	TRBJ2-5	-	TGTGCCAGCTCACCTTTCAGGGAAGAGACCCAGTACTTC	CASSPFREETQYF
TRBV2	-	TRBJ2-2	-	TGTGCCAGCACCTTCCGGGGGAACACCGGGGAGCTGTTTTTT	CASTFRGNTGELFF
TRBV27	-	TRBJ1-5	-	TGTGCCAGCGGTCGGGGGGCGACGCCCCAGCATTTT	CASGRGATPQHF